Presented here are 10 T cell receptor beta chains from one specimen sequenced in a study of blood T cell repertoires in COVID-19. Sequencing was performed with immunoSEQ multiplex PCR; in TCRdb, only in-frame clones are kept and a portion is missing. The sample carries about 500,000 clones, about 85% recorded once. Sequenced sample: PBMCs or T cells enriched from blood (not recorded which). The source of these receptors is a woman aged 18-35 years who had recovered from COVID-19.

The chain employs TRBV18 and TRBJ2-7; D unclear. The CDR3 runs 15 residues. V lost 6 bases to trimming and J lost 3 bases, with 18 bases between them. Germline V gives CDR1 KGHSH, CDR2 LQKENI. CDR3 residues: CASSTRGQAFYEQYF. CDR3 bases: TGTGCCAGCTCGACCCGTGGGCAGGCATTCTACGAGCAGTACTTC.

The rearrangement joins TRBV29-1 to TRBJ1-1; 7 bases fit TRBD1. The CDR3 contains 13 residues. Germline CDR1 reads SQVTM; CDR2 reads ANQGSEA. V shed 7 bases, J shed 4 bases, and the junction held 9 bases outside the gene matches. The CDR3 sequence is CSADPTGSTEAFF. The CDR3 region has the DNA TGCAGCGCCGACCCGACAGGGAGCACTGAAGCTTTCTTT.

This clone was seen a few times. In DNA, the CDR3 is TGTGCCAGCGATACGGTCTACTCTGGAAACACCATATATTTT. It specifies CASDTVYSGNTIYF. The V and J genes are TRBV2 and TRBJ1-3; D not resolved. Germline CDR1 SNHLY, CDR2 FYNNEI. The V end lost 8 bases, the J end lost 0 bases, and 11 bases lay between the germline ends. This CDR3 comprises 14 residues.

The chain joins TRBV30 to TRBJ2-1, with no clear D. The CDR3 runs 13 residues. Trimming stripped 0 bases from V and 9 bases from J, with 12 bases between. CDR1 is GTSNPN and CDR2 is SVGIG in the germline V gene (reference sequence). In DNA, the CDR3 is TGTGCCTGGAGTGTATTTTCCGACATTGAGCAGTTCTTC. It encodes CAWSVFSDIEQFF. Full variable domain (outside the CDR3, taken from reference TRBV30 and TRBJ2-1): SQTIHQWPATLVQPVGSPLSLECTVEGTSNPNLYWYRQAAGRGLQLLFYSVGIGQISSEVPQNLSASRPQDRQFILSSKKLLLSDSGFYLCAWSVFSDIEQFFGPGTRLTVL.

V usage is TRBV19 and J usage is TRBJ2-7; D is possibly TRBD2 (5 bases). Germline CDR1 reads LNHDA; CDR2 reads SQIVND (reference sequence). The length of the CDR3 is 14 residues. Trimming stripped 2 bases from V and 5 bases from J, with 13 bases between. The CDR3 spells CASSIFSRVDEQYF. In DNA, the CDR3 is TGTGCCAGTAGTATATTCTCGAGGGTCGACGAGCAGTACTTC.

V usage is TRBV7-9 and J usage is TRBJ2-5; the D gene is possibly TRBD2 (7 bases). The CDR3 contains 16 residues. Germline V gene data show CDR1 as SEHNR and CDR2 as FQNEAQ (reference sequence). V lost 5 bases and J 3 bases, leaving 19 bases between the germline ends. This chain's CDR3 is CASSPHAVGGEETQYF. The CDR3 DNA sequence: TGTGCCAGCAGCCCACATGCAGTAGGGGGGGAAGAGACCCAGTACTTC.

Here the CDR3 reads CASSPGQQTEQYF. As DNA, the CDR3 is TGTGCCAGCAGTCCAGGACAGCAGACGGAGCAGTACTTC. V usage is TRBV7-8 and J usage is TRBJ2-7, with D perhaps matching TRBD1 (6 bases). The CDR3 is 13 amino acids. Germline V gene sequence: CDR1 SGHVS, CDR2 FQNEAQ. V lost 6 bases and J lost 7, with 16 bases in between.

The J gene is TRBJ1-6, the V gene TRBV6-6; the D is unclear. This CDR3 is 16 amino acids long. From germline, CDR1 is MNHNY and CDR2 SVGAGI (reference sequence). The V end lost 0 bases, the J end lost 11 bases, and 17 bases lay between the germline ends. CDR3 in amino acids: CASSYSRVGGGTPLHF. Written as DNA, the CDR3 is TGTGCCAGCAGTTACTCGAGGGTGGGTGGCGGAACACCCCTCCACTTT.

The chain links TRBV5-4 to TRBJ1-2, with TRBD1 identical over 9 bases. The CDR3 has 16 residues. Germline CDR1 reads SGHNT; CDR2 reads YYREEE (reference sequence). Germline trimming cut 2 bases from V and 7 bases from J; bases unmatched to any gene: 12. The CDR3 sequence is CASSFAKTGGYSGYTF. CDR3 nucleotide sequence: TGTGCCAGCAGCTTCGCCAAGACAGGGGGGTACAGTGGCTACACCTTC.

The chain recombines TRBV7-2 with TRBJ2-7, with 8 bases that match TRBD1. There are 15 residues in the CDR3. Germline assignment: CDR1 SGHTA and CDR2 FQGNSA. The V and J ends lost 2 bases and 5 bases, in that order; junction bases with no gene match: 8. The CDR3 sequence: CASSLNRQGFNEQYF. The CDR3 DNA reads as TGTGCCAGCAGCTTAAACAGACAGGGGTTCAACGAGCAGTACTTC.